The sequence of this T cell receptor (beta chain) was determined in a study of PD-L1 blockade in urothelial cancer. The sample holds one count of this clone. Profiled with immunoSEQ multiplex PCR; TCRdb holds only in-frame clones, not every one. This sample has about 52,000 clones; 84% occur once, and the top ten carry about 5.8%. The V gene's germline CDR1 is MGHRA and CDR2 YSYEKL. This CDR3 is built from 15 residues. V shed 0 bases and J 5 bases; nucleotides not matched to a gene: 6. The rearrangement links TRBV4-1 to TRBJ1-2; 7 bases are shared with TRBD1. The receptor was derived from a man aged 35 to 55 with urothelial cancer. Sequencing used PBMCs, obtained around atezolizumab (anti-PD-L1) treatment. The CDR3 here is CASSQDTGVGYGYTF. The CDR3 region has the DNA TGCGCCAGCAGCCAAGATACAGGGGTCGGGTATGGCTACACCTTC.